Many counts were recorded for the clone carrying this TCR beta chain. The library targeted TCRbeta and was prepared with unique molecular identifiers. TCRdb called the PCR reads again in MiXCR, with one record for every CDR3 protein. The profile shows around 200,000 distinct CDR3 sequences, around 7% of them singletons. The sample originates from a study of T-cell reconstitution after alpha-beta-depleted transplantation in children. CDR1 and CDR2 (germline): ENHRY, SYGVKD. There are 15 residues in the CDR3. V lost 2 bases to trimming and J lost 5 bases, with 12 bases between them. The sequence came from a human donor who donated a stem cell graft to a child with Wiskott-Aldrich syndrome. The sample in question was PBMCs from the stem cell graft donor, obtained from the stem cell graft. The chain employs TRBV10-3 and TRBJ2-2; weak D call: TRBD1 (6 bases). The CDR3: CAISEAGARTGELFF. DNA for the CDR3: TGTGCCATCAGTGAGGCAGGGGCGCGTACCGGGGAGCTGTTTTTT.